Below, 29 T cell receptor beta chains from the same sample are listed, as sequenced in a study of T cells in Graves' hyperthyroidism and ophthalmopathy. Amplified TCR beta CDR3 regions derived from RNA transcripts. During a first-round RT-PCR of the TCR CDR3, the HTBI primer set was used. TCRdb used MiXCR to reprocess the multiplex PCR reads, holding one entry per CDR3 protein. The table includes about 840,000 distinct CDR3 sequences, around 38% detected once. The sample consisted of blood. The receptors were gathered from a man aged 18 to 35 with Graves' hyperthyroidism.

This clonotype was detected ten times or more. The V and J genes are TRBV7-2 and TRBJ2-7, with a possible D match to TRBD2 (5 bases). The CDR3 sequence is 11 residues long. V gave up 6 bases and J gave up 6 bases, with 9 bases separating them. CDR1 and CDR2 from the germline V gene are SGHTA and FQGNSA. CDR3 sequence: CASRLRAEQYF. The CDR3 DNA reads TGTGCCAGCAGGCTGAGGGCCGAGCAGTACTTC.

This clonotype has at least ten counts. The rearrangement uses TRBV25-1 and TRBJ2-7; 9 nucleotides line up with TRBD2. The V and J ends lost 0 bases and 2 bases, in that order; junction bases with no gene match: 5. CDR1 and CDR2 from the germline V gene are MGHDK and SYGVNS. This CDR3 comprises 16 residues. The CDR3 coding sequence is TGTGCCAGCAGTGAATATTCGCTAGCGGGGACCTACGAGCAGTACTTC. It codes for CASSEYSLAGTYEQYF.

Ten or more counts support this clonotype. The chain is built from TRBV12-3 or TRBV12-4 and TRBJ1-1; 8 positions match TRBD1. This CDR3 has 14 amino acids. The J segment lost 6 bases and the V segment lost 5 bases, leaving 8 bases of the junction unmatched. The CDR3 sequence: CASSAGQGWAEAFF. The CDR3 nucleotides read TGTGCCAGCAGTGCCGGACAGGGTTGGGCTGAAGCTTTCTTT.

This clonotype appeared a single time. This chain joins TRBV29-1 and TRBJ1-6; 9 bases match TRBD1. The trim removed 8 bases at V and 8 bases at J, leaving 4 bases unmatched. Germline CDR1 and CDR2: SQVTM and ANQGSEA. The length of the CDR3 is 12 residues. CDR3 sequence: CSTDRGDSPLHF. DNA of the CDR3: TGCAGCACGGACAGGGGAGATTCACCCCTCCACTTT.

This clonotype occurred many times. The chain joins TRBV20-1 to TRBJ1-1; D unclear. Germline assignment: CDR1 DFQATT and CDR2 SNEGSKA (reference sequence). CDR3 length: 12 amino acids. Trimming took 3 bases from V and 6 from J, leaving 11 bases between them. CDR3 nucleotide sequence: TGCAGTGCTAGCCACATGGAGGCTGAAGCTTTCTTT. It translates to CSASHMEAEAFF.

This clonotype was seen repeatedly, ten times or more. The J gene is TRBJ2-7, the V gene TRBV20-1; no reliable D call. V lost 0 bases, J lost 5 bases, and 14 bases lay in between. CDR1 DFQATT and CDR2 SNEGSKA come from the germline V gene (reference sequence). The CDR3 covers 14 residues. The DNA for the CDR3 is TGCAGTGCTAGAGATCTAGTCAGTGGAGACGAGCAGTACTTC. This sequence encodes CSARDLVSGDEQYF.

The rearrangement links TRBV7-2 to TRBJ1-4, with a possible D match to TRBD1 (5 bases). CDR3 length equals 14 residues. Germline-derived CDR1 and CDR2 are SGHTA and FQGNSA. The V end was cut by 4 bases, the J end by 11 bases, with 17 bases between. The CDR3 bases are TGTGCCAGCAGCTCCGACAGTACCGTGGGGAAACTGTTTTTT. As protein: CASSSDSTVGKLFF.

This clonotype turned up a few times. This chain connects TRBV2 to TRBJ2-2; 7 bases line up with TRBD1. V lost 2 bases to trimming and J lost 1 base; unmatched junction nucleotides: 1. The CDR3 sequence is 15 residues long. Germline assignment: CDR1 SNHLY and CDR2 FYNNEI. The CDR3 nucleotides read TGTGCCAGCAGTGAACGGGACAGGAACACCGGGGAGCTGTTTTTT. Translated: CASSERDRNTGELFF.

This clonotype appeared many times. The chain is built from TRBV7-2 and TRBJ1-6; weak D call: TRBD1 (5 bases). V lost 1 base and J 8 bases, leaving 12 bases between the germline ends. In germline, CDR1 is SGHTA, CDR2 FQGNSA. The CDR3 totals 15 residues. This CDR3 is CASSLDRGGDSPLHF. The DNA for the CDR3 is TGTGCCAGCAGCTTAGATAGGGGAGGCGATTCACCCCTCCACTTT.

The table lists this clonotype with many counts. The rearrangement links TRBV12-3 or TRBV12-4 to TRBJ1-6, with 10 bases that match TRBD1. V shed 4 bases, J shed 6 bases, and the junction held 0 bases outside the gene matches. This CDR3 has 14 amino acids. CDR3 residues: CASSWTGGNSPLHF. The CDR3 DNA reads TGTGCCAGCAGTTGGACAGGGGGTAATTCACCCCTCCACTTT.

The table lists this clonotype with many counts. The rearrangement joins TRBV29-1 to TRBJ2-2, with a weak D call TRBD1 (5 bases). The ends were cut back, 5 bases at V and 1 base at J, with 11 bases in the middle. The V gene's germline CDR1 is SQVTM and CDR2 ANQGSEA. The length of the CDR3 is 14 residues. The CDR3 DNA is TGCAGCGTTATGACAGAACTGAACACCGGGGAGCTGTTTTTT. This codes for CSVMTELNTGELFF.

Notes on this clonotype: The junction differs from germline at one of its ends, possibly a read error. The V and J genes are TRBV7-2 and TRBJ2-7; a weak D match, TRBD2 (5 bases). This CDR3 has 15 amino acids. Germline values: CDR1 SGHTA, CDR2 FQGNSA. The CDR3 protein is CASSPELVPSYEQYF. DNA of the CDR3: TGCGCCAGCAGCCCAGAACTAGTTCCATCCTACGAGCAGTACTTC.

The V and J genes are TRBV7-9 and TRBJ1-2, with 8 bases identical to TRBD1. CDR1 is SEHNR, CDR2 FQNEAQ, per germline (reference sequence). This CDR3 has 14 amino acids. The V and J ends lost 5 bases and 4 bases, in that order; junction bases with no gene match: 6. CDR3 in DNA: TGTGCCAGCAGCCAGGGGGCGCAAGTCTATGGCTACACCTTC. This encodes CASSQGAQVYGYTF.

The sample holds many counts of this clonotype. The chain employs TRBV25-1 and TRBJ2-5; tentatively, D is TRBD1 (6 bases). The germline V gene has CDR1 MGHDK and CDR2 SYGVNS. The CDR3 totals 16 residues. Trimming pared 2 bases from V and 2 bases from J, leaving 15 bases between. The CDR3 spells CASSEGQLPGQETQYF. DNA of the CDR3: TGTGCCAGCAGTGAAGGACAGCTACCAGGTCAAGAGACCCAGTACTTC. The variable domain in full, completed from reference TRBV25-1 and TRBJ2-5, reads EADIYQTPRYLVIGTGKKITLECSQTMGHDKMYWYQQDPGMELHLIHYSYGVNSTEKGDLSSESTVSRIRTEHFPLTLESARPSHTSQYLCASSEGQLPGQETQYFGPGTRLLVL.

The chain couples TRBV25-1 to TRBJ2-2; a possible D gene is TRBD1 (5 bases). The V end lost 8 bases, the J end lost 7 bases, and 20 bases lay between the germline ends. The CDR3 is 15 residues long. The germline V gene has CDR1 MGHDK and CDR2 SYGVNS. CDR3 residues: CASSDSQGLGGELFF. CDR3 coding DNA: TGTGCCAGCTCAGACAGCCAAGGATTGGGCGGGGAGCTGTTTTTT.

The V call is TRBV29-1, the J call TRBJ1-4; TRBD1 aligns across 10 bases. This CDR3 comprises 14 residues. V gave up 5 bases and J gave up 8 bases; unmatched junction bases: 8. CDR1 SQVTM and CDR2 ANQGSEA come from the germline V gene. The CDR3 DNA sequence: TGCAGCGTTCGCGACAGGGGGCAAGGCGAAAAACTGTTTTTT. It codes for CSVRDRGQGEKLFF.

This clonotype appeared many times. The V call is TRBV7-2, the J call TRBJ2-7, with unresolved D. Trimming stripped 1 base from V and 5 bases from J, with 6 bases between. Germline loops: CDR1 SGHTA, CDR2 FQGNSA. This CDR3 is 12 amino acids long. The CDR3, as DNA: TGTGCCAGCAGCTTAGGGTCCCACGAGCAGTACTTC. Amino acid sequence: CASSLGSHEQYF.

This clonotype turned up a few times. The chain combines TRBV15 with TRBJ1-2, with a possible D match to TRBD1 (5 bases). The germline CDR1 and CDR2 sequences are LNHNV and YYDKDF (reference sequence). The CDR3 contains 14 residues. V was pared by 5 bases and J by 5 bases, with 15 bases between. The CDR3 DNA is TGTGCCACCAGCGAAATGGTCCAGGGTTATGGCTACACCTTC. Amino acids: CATSEMVQGYGYTF.

Of note for this clonotype: It may be a read error: a sequence one base away is much more abundant. The rearrangement joins TRBV7-3 to TRBJ2-2; D possibly uses TRBD1 or TRBD2 (5 bases each). CDR1 is SGHTA and CDR2 is FQGTGA in the germline V gene. The CDR3 runs to 16 residues. The CDR3 DNA sequence: TGTGCCAGCAGCTTAACTGGTGGGACCAACACCGGGGAGCTGCTTTTT. Translation gives CASSLTGGTNTGELLF.

Details on this clonotype: Possible read error: a much larger clone is one base away. The J gene is TRBJ2-5, the V gene TRBV7-7, with 10 bases matching TRBD2. Germline CDR1 and CDR2: SSHAT and FNYEAQ (reference sequence). The CDR3 has 15 residues. In DNA form, the CDR3 reads TGTGCTGGCTCGGGCAGCGGGGGGGATCAAGAGACCCAGTACTTC. This translates into CAGSGSGGDQETQYF. Complete variable domain (other parts from reference TRBV7-7 and TRBJ2-5): GAGVSQSPRYKVTKRGQDVTLRCDPISSHATLYWYQQALGQGPEFLTYFNYEAQPDKSGLPSDRFSAERPEGSISTLTIQRTEQRDSAMYRCAGSGSGGDQETQYFGPGTRLLVL.

The chain is built from TRBV5-1 and TRBJ2-5, with D perhaps being TRBD1 or TRBD2 (5 bases each). Germline V gene lookup returns CDR1 SGHRS and CDR2 YFSETQ. With 4 bases removed from V and 3 bases from J, the gap between germline ends came to 16 bases. CDR3 length: 15 amino acids. DNA for the CDR3: TGCGCCAGCAGCCCGAGGGGACGGGATGAAGAGACCCAGTACTTC. It encodes CASSPRGRDEETQYF. Based on the CDR3 plus reference TRBV5-1 and TRBJ2-5, the full variable domain is KAGVTQTPRYLIKTRGQQVTLSCSPISGHRSVSWYQQTPGQGLQFLFEYFSETQRNKGNFPGRFSGRQFSNSRSEMNVSTLELGDSALYLCASSPRGRDEETQYFGPGTRLLVL.

The sample holds many counts of this clonotype. V gene TRBV5-1 combines with J gene TRBJ1-2, with a tentative D call TRBD1 (6 bases). From germline, CDR1 is SGHRS and CDR2 YFSETQ. This CDR3 comprises 14 residues. Trimming took off 0 bases at V and 7 bases at J, with 13 bases between the two ends. DNA of the CDR3: TGCGCCAGCAGCTTGGAAGGGGGTCCCGGTGGCTACACCTTC. Protein product: CASSLEGGPGGYTF.

This clonotype turned up a few times. The gene calls are TRBV9 and TRBJ1-3; TRBD1 might be the D (6 bases). Germline loops: CDR1 SGDLS, CDR2 YYNGEE. The CDR3 loop spans 16 amino acids. Trimming took off 4 bases at V and 3 bases at J, with 17 bases between the two ends. CDR3 protein: CASSPRGGFFGNTIYF. The CDR3, as DNA: TGTGCCAGCAGCCCCCGAGGGGGGTTTTTTGGAAACACCATATATTTT.

Ten or more counts support this clonotype. The rearrangement joins TRBV15 to TRBJ1-2, with TRBD1 matching 8 bases. V trimming: 3 bases; J trimming: 1 base; junction bases outside the gene matches: 7. The CDR3 is 16 amino acids. CDR1 LNHNV and CDR2 YYDKDF come from the germline V gene (reference sequence). CDR3 residues: CATSSRAGQDNYGYTF. CDR3 nucleotide sequence: TGTGCCACCAGCAGTAGAGCGGGACAGGATAACTATGGCTACACCTTC. Together with reference TRBV15 and TRBJ1-2, the CDR3 gives the full variable domain: DAMVIQNPRYQVTQFGKPVTLSCSQTLNHNVMYWYQQKSSQAPKLLFHYYDKDFNNEADTPDNFQSRRPNTSFCFLDIRSPGLGDTAMYLCATSSRAGQDNYGYTFGSGTRLTVV.

This clonotype was counted between two and nine times. J is TRBJ2-7 and V is TRBV7-6; possible D gene TRBD2, 6 bases. V was pared by 7 bases and J by 5 bases, with 24 bases between. The CDR3 spans 16 residues. Germline lookup yields CDR1 SGHVS and CDR2 FNYEAQ. In DNA form, the CDR3 reads TGTGCCAGCACCCCGCTGTCGGGAGAGGATTTCCACGAGCAGTACTTC. Residues: CASTPLSGEDFHEQYF.

The gene calls are TRBV11-3 and TRBJ1-6, with TRBD1 matching over 9 bases. CDR3 length equals 17 residues. Per germline, CDR1 SGHNT and CDR2 YENEEA. V shed 5 bases and J 8 bases; nucleotides not matched to a gene: 13. The CDR3 reads CASSPTGTGSIDSPLHF. Written as DNA, the CDR3 is TGTGCCAGCAGCCCGACCGGGACAGGGTCCATTGATTCACCCCTCCACTTT.

This clonotype appeared a few times. V and J are TRBV12-3 or TRBV12-4 and TRBJ2-5; D unresolved. V dropped 1 base and J dropped 5 bases, with 14 bases sitting between them. This CDR3 comprises 15 residues. Written as DNA, the CDR3 is TGTGCCAGCAGTTTAGGGACCCCACGGCCCGAGACCCAGTACTTC. This encodes CASSLGTPRPETQYF.

This chain joins TRBV7-8 and TRBJ1-2; TRBD1 matches at 9 bases. Germline loops: CDR1 SGHVS, CDR2 FQNEAQ. The CDR3 loop spans 15 amino acids. Trimming took 3 bases from V and 0 from J; bases not matched to a gene: 2. CDR3 coding DNA: TGTGCCAGCAGCTTGACAGGGGGAACTAACTATGGCTACACCTTC. Its protein product is CASSLTGGTNYGYTF.

The chain employs TRBV10-3 and TRBJ1-5; no reliable D call. With 5 bases removed from V and 4 bases from J, the gap between germline ends came to 9 bases. Germline assignment: CDR1 ENHRY and CDR2 SYGVKD. The CDR3 covers 13 residues. The CDR3 region is CAISFMGNQPQHF. DNA for the CDR3: TGTGCCATCAGTTTCATGGGGAATCAGCCCCAGCATTTT.